Following are 5 T cell receptor beta chains from one sample sequenced in a study of beta chain features in type 1 diabetes. Reverse transcribing all isolated RNA meant expressed TCRB transcripts were sequenced. TCRdb's table, derived via immunoSEQ multiplex PCR, lists solely in-frame clones and lacks some. This repertoire shows more than 300,000 clones, approximately 8% found once; its top ten account for 0.44%. The sequenced sample was central memory CD4+ T cells from blood. The source of these receptors is a woman under 30 in good health.

The rearrangement links TRBV7-9 to TRBJ2-5, with D perhaps matching TRBD2 (5 bases). The CDR3 runs to 12 residues. V shed 5 bases and J shed 7 bases, with 11 bases lying between them. Per germline, CDR1 SEHNR and CDR2 FQNEAQ (reference sequence). CDR3 nucleotides: TGTGCCAGCAGCCTCCTCGGGGTGACCCAGTACTTC. Translated, it gives CASSLLGVTQYF.

This clone was observed many times. The chain uses TRBV18 and TRBJ2-7; 7 bases agree with TRBD1. CDR3 length: 13 residues. The V gene's germline CDR1 is KGHSH and CDR2 LQKENI. J was trimmed by 3 bases and V by 8 bases; bases with no gene match: 7. CDR3 sequence reads: CASARDSLYEQYF. CDR3 coding DNA: TGTGCCAGCGCCCGGGACAGTCTCTACGAGCAGTACTTC.

This chain joins TRBV7-9 and TRBJ2-5; a weak D match, TRBD1 (8 bases). CDR3 size: 15 residues. V shed 5 bases and J shed 2 bases, with 15 bases lying between them. Germline lookup yields CDR1 SEHNR and CDR2 FQNEAQ (reference sequence). The CDR3 spells CASSADRGLQETQYF. CDR3 DNA sequence: TGTGCCAGCAGCGCAGACAGGGGACTACAAGAGACCCAGTACTTC.

In this sample, this clone turned up a few times. The V and J genes are TRBV19 and TRBJ2-5; 8 bases agree with TRBD1. V shed 10 bases and J 2 bases; nucleotides not matched to a gene: 9. This CDR3 is built from 14 residues. CDR1 is LNHDA, CDR2 SQIVND, per germline (reference sequence). The CDR3 is CATAGRGRQETQYF. CDR3 in DNA: TGTGCCACCGCGGGCAGGGGGCGACAAGAGACCCAGTACTTC.

This clone was recorded a few times. The CDR3 protein is CASSEKRGWNSPLHF. The CDR3 bases are TGTGCCAGCAGTGAGAAAAGGGGGTGGAATTCACCCCTCCACTTT. V and J are TRBV21-1 and TRBJ1-6; the D segment call TRBD1 is taken from the table without a DNA check. TRBV21-1 is tagged as a pseudogene. The CDR3 is 15 amino acids.